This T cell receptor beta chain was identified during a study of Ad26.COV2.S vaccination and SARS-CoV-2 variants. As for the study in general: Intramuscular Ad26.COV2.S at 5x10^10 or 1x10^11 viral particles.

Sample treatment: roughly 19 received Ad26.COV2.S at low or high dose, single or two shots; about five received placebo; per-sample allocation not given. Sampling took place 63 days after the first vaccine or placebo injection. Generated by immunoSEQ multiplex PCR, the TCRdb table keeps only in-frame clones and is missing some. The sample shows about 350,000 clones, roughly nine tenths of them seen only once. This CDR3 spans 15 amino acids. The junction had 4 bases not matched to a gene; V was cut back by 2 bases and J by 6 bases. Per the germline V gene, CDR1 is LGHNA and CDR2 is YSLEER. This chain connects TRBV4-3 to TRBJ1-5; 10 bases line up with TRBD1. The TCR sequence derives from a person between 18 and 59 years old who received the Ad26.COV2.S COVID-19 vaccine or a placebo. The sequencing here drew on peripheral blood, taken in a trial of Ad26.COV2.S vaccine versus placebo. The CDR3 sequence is CASSQSGTGVQPQHF. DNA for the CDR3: TGCGCCAGCAGCCAATCCGGGACAGGGGTTCAGCCCCAGCATTTT.